The clone carrying this T cell receptor (beta chain) was recorded only once. The antigen is undetermined. Clones were read by immunoSEQ multiplex PCR, and TCRdb kept only the in-frame ones, dropping some. The sample has 30,000 to 45,000 clones, around 67% seen once; the top ten hold approximately 24%. This sample was included in a study of vaccination effects on CD4 cells after COVID-19. V lost 4 bases and J lost 0, with 11 bases in between. Per the germline V gene, CDR1 is SGHRS and CDR2 is YFSETQ. The CDR3 extends over 15 amino acids. With the ViraFEST assay, the study expanded antigen-specific CD4+ T cells using viral peptide pools, then sequenced them. Researchers isolated CD4+ T cells once less than twelve days of culture had elapsed. None of these healthy vaccinees had been infected with SARS-CoV-2 before vaccination. Roughly 2.1 million PBMC per well received approximately 10 IU/ml IL-2 and approximately 9.2 ug/ml peptides in culture. Half the medium was swapped for IL-2 medium on days 3 and 7.

Study results and limitations: Long after vaccination, the clones induced by infection and by vaccine shrank markedly in size. No early post-infection timepoints were available in the study, which also included few convalescent patients.

The V call is TRBV5-1, the J call TRBJ1-3; D gene ambiguous. The receptor was derived from a human donor who received a COVID-19 vaccine. The sequenced sample was CD4+ T cells from PBMCs cultured with SARS-CoV-2 spike peptides, obtained before COVID-19 vaccination. The CDR3 coding sequence is TGCGCCAGCAGCGTGGACTTTTCCTCTGGAAACACCATATATTTT. This gives the protein CASSVDFSSGNTIYF.